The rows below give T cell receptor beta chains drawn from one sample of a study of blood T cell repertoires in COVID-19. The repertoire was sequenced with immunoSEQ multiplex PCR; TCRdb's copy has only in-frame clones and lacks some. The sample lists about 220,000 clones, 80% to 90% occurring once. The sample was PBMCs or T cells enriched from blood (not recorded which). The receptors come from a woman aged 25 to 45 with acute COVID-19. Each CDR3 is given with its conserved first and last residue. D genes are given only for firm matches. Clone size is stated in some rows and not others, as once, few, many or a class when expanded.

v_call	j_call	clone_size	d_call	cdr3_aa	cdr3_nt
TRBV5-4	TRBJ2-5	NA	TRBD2	CASSLAVAGGGETQYF	TGTGCCAGCAGCTTGGCAGTAGCGGGGGGAGGAGAGACCCAGTACTTC
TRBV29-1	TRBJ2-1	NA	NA	CSVAEPGWVNEQFF	TGCAGCGTTGCGGAGCCAGGGTGGGTGAATGAGCAGTTCTTC
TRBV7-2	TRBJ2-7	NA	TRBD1	CASSRTRQGAFEQYF	TGTGCCAGCAGCCGTACCCGACAGGGGGCGTTTGAGCAGTACTTC
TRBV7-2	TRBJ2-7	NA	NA	CASSLGGTSYEQYF	TGTGCCAGCAGCTTAGGGGGCACGTCCTACGAGCAGTACTTC
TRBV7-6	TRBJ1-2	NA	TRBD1	CASSLGQGDKGGYTF	TGTGCCAGCAGCTTGGGACAGGGGGATAAAGGAGGCTACACCTTC
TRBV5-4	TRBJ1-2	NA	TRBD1	CASSWGTGGDYGYTF	TGTGCCAGCAGCTGGGGGACAGGGGGTGACTATGGCTACACCTTC
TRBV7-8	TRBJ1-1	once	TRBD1	CASSLESRDRETEAFF	TGTGCCAGCAGCTTAGAAAGTCGGGACAGGGAAACTGAAGCTTTCTTT
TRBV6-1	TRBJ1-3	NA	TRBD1	CASSEYRGSGNTIYF	TGTGCCAGCAGTGAATACAGGGGCTCTGGAAACACCATATATTTT
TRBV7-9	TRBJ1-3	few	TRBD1	CASSRPGGGNTIYF	TGTGCCAGCAGCCGTCCAGGGGGAGGAAACACCATATATTTT
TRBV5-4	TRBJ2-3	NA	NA	CASSLVSSRTDTQYF	TGTGCCAGCAGCTTGGTTAGTTCCCGCACAGATACGCAGTATTTT
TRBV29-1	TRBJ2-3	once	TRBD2	CSGLAGGLGKTDTQYF	TGCAGCGGTCTAGCGGGGGGGCTAGGTAAAACAGATACGCAGTATTTT
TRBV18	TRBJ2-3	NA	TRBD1	CASSPPGTGADTQYF	TGTGCCAGCTCACCACCCGGGACAGGGGCAGATACGCAGTATTTT
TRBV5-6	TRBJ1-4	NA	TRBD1	CASSLRTGPNEKLFF	TGTGCCAGCAGCTTAAGGACAGGGCCAAATGAAAAACTGTTTTTT
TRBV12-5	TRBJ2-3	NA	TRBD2	CASGSPGPSSGGAVRDTQYF	TGTGCTAGTGGTTCGCCCGGTCCGAGTAGCGGGGGGGCCGTTCGTGATACGCAGTATTTT
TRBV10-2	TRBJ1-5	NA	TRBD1	CASSSSTGGFDQPQHF	TGCGCCAGCAGCTCTTCGACAGGGGGCTTCGATCAGCCCCAGCATTTT
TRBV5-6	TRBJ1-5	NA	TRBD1	CASSSGQGFGNQPQHF	TGTGCCAGCAGCTCGGGACAGGGTTTCGGCAATCAGCCCCAGCATTTT
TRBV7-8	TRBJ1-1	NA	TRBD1	CASSPDRGITNTEAFF	TGTGCCAGCAGCCCAGACAGGGGGATTACGAACACTGAAGCTTTCTTT
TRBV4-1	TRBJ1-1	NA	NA	CASRPAGSNTEAFF	TGCGCCAGCAGGCCGGCAGGAAGTAACACTGAAGCTTTCTTT
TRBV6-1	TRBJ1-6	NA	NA	CASSETGNSPLHF	TGTGCCAGCAGTGAAACGGGGAATTCACCCCTCCACTTT
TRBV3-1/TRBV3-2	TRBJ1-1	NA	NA	CASSQDSRNTEAFF	TGTGCCAGCAGCCAAGATTCGAGGAACACTGAAGCTTTCTTT
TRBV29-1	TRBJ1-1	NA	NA	CSVEGRGNTEAFF	TGCAGCGTTGAGGGTCGGGGGAACACTGAAGCTTTCTTT
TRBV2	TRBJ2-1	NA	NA	CASSGGGNEQFF	TGTGCCAGCAGTGGAGGGGGCAATGAGCAGTTCTTC
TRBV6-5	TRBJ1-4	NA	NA	CASSYSGRMNEKLFF	TGTGCCAGCAGTTACTCGGGGCGGATGAATGAAAAACTGTTTTTT
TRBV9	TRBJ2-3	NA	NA	CASSVGPPGRGTSDTQYF	TGTGCCAGCAGCGTAGGACCACCGGGGCGGGGAACGTCAGATACGCAGTATTTT
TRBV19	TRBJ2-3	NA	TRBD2	CASSIDLVSGETDTQYF	TGTGCCAGTAGTATAGATCTGGTTAGCGGGGAAACAGATACGCAGTATTTT
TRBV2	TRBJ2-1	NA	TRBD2	CASNLLAGKYNEQFF	TGTGCCAGCAACCTACTAGCGGGGAAGTACAATGAGCAGTTCTTC
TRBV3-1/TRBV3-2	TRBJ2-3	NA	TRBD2	CASTGAGLSADTQYF	TGTGCCAGCACCGGAGCGGGGCTGAGCGCAGATACGCAGTATTTT
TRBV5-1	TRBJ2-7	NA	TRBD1	CASSPNYRGYEQYF	TGCGCCAGCAGCCCCAATTACAGGGGCTACGAGCAGTACTTC
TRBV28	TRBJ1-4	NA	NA	CASSWYRDTNEKLFF	TGTGCCAGCAGTTGGTATAGAGATACTAATGAAAAACTGTTTTTT
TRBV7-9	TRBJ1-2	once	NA	CASSLVAGSYGYTF	TGTGCCAGCAGCTTAGTGGCGGGCAGCTATGGCTACACCTTC
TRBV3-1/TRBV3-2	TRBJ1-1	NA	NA	CASSRRDKNTEAFF	TGTGCCAGCAGCCGCCGGGACAAGAACACTGAAGCTTTCTTT
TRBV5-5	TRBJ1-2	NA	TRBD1	CASSPTGGNYGYTF	TGTGCCAGCAGCCCGACAGGGGGAAACTATGGCTACACCTTC
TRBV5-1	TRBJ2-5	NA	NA	CASSLAPGAEETQYF	TGCGCCAGCAGCTTGGCCCCAGGGGCCGAAGAGACCCAGTACTTC
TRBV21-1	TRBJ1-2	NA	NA	CASSKEDCRPTKGETVWNYGYTF	TGTGCCAGCAGCAAAGAGGACTGCCGACCGACTAAAGGTGAGACTGTATGGAACTATGGCTACACCTTC
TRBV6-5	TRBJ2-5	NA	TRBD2	CASSYRLAGGGTQYF	TGTGCCAGCAGTTATCGACTAGCGGGGGGCGGGACCCAGTACTTC
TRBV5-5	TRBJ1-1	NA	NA	CASSLGRRAGAGAGGYEAFF	TGTGCCAGCAGCTTGGGTCGACGGGCCGGGGCCGGCGCGGGGGGCTATGAAGCTTTCTTT
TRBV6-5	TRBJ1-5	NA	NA	CASRQGRDQPQHF	TGTGCCAGCCGCCAAGGCCGGGATCAGCCCCAGCATTTT
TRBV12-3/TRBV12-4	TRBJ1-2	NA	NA	CASSLRDNYGYTF	TGTGCCAGCAGTTTAAGAGATAACTATGGCTACACCTTC
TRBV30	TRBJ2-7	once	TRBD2	CAWSGRGGKLYEQYF	TGTGCCTGGAGTGGTAGGGGAGGGAAACTCTACGAGCAGTACTTC
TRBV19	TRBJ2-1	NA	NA	CASSLYRNIYNEQFF	TGTGCCAGTAGTCTTTACAGAAACATCTACAATGAGCAGTTCTTC
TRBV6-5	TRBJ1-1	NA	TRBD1	CASSPFQGAREAFF	TGTGCCAGCAGTCCCTTCCAGGGGGCGAGGGAAGCTTTCTTT
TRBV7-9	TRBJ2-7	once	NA	CASSFYGIEQYF	TGTGCCAGCAGCTTCTATGGTATCGAGCAGTACTTC
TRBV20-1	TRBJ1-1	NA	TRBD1	CSASDGQGITEAFF	TGCAGTGCTAGTGACGGACAGGGGATCACTGAAGCTTTCTTT
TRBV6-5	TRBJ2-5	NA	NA	CASTEVLETQYF	TGTGCCAGCACGGAGGTTCTGGAGACCCAGTACTTC
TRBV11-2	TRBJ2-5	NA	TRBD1	CASSLDRGSETQYF	TGTGCCAGCAGCTTGGACAGGGGGTCAGAGACCCAGTACTTC
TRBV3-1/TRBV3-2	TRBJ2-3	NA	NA	CASSLSVTGDADTQYF	TGTGCCAGCAGCCTAAGTGTCACGGGGGATGCAGATACGCAGTATTTT
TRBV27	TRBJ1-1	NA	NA	CASSLGLPTEAFF	TGTGCCAGCAGTTTAGGGCTACCAACTGAAGCTTTCTTT
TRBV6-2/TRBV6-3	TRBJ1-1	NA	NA	CASSSAGFTEAFF	TGTGCCAGCAGTTCCGCAGGGTTCACTGAAGCTTTCTTT
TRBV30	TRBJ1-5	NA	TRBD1	CAWRDRGRQPQHF	TGTGCCTGGAGGGACAGGGGGCGGCAGCCCCAGCATTTT
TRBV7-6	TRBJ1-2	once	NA	CASSVGTSFNHGYTF	TGTGCCAGCAGCGTCGGGACATCGTTTAACCATGGCTACACCTTC
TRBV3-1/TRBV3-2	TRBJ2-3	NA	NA	CASSQDSSTDTQYF	TGTGCCAGCAGCCAAGATTCTAGCACAGATACGCAGTATTTT
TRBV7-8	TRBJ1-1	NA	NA	CASSSTVNTEAFF	TGTGCCAGCAGCTCCACAGTTAACACTGAAGCTTTCTTT
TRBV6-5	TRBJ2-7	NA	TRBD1	CASKDRVGHEQYF	TGTGCCAGCAAGGACAGGGTCGGGCACGAGCAGTACTTC